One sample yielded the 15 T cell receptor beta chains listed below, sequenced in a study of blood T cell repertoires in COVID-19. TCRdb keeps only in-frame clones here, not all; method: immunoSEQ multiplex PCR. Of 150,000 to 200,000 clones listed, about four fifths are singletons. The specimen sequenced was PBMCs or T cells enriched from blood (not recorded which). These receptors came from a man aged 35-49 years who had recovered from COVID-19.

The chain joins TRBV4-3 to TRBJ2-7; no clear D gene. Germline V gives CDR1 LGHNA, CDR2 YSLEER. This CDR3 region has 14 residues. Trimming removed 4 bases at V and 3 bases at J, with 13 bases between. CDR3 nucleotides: TGCGCCAGCAGCCCAGAACACCCGTTCTACGAGCAGTACTTC. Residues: CASSPEHPFYEQYF.

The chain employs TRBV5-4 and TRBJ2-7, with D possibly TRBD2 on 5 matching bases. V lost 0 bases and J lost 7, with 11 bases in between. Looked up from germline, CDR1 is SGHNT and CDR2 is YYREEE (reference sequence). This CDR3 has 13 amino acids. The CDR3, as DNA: TGTGCCAGCAGCTTGGACCTCCCGGGGGAGCAGTACTTC. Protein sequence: CASSLDLPGEQYF. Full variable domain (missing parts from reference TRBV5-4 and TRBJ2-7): ETGVTQSPTHLIKTRGQQVTLRCSSQSGHNTVSWYQQALGQGPQFIFQYYREEENGRGNFPPRFSGLQFPNYSSELNVNALELDDSALYLCASSLDLPGEQYFGPGTRLTVT.

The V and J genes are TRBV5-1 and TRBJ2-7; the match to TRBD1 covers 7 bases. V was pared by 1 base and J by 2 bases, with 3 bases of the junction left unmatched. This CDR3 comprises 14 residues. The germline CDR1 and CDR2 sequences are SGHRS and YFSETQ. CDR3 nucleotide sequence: TGCGCCAGCAGCTTGACAGGGGCGGCCTACGAGCAGTACTTC. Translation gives CASSLTGAAYEQYF.

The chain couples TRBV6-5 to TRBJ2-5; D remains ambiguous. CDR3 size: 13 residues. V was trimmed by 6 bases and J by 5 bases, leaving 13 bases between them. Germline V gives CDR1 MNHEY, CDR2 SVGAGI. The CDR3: CASRETRWETQYF. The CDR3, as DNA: TGTGCCAGCAGAGAGACTCGGTGGGAGACCCAGTACTTC.

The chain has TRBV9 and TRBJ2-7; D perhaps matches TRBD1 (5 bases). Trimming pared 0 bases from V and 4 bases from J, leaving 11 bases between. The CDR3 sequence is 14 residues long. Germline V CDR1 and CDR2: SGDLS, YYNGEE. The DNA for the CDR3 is TGTGCCAGCAGCGTAGAGGCAGGGTGGTACGAGCAGTACTTC. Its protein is CASSVEAGWYEQYF.

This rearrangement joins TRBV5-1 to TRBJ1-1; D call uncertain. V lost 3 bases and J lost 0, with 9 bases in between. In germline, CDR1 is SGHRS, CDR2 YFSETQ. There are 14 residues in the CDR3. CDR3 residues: CASSSQSVNTEAFF. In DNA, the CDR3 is TGCGCCAGCAGCTCCCAATCGGTGAACACTGAAGCTTTCTTT.

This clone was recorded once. Here the CDR3 DNA reads TGTGCCAGCAGTGATCGAGGGCTTGGTGGAAACACCATATATTTT. Translation: CASSDRGLGGNTIYF. V gene TRBV25-1 combines with J gene TRBJ1-3; no clear D gene. The V end was cut by 3 bases, the J end by 3 bases, with 12 bases between. The CDR3 spans 15 residues. The germline V gene encodes CDR1 MGHDK and CDR2 SYGVNS.

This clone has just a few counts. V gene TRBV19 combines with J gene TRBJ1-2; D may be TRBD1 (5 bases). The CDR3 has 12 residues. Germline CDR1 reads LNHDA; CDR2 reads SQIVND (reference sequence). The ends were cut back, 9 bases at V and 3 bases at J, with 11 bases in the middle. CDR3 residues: CASKGDYYGYTF. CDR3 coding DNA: TGTGCCAGCAAAGGGGATTACTATGGCTACACCTTC.

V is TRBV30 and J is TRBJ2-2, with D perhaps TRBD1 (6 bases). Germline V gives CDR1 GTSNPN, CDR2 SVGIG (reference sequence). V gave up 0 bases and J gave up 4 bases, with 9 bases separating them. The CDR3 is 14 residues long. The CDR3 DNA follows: TGTGCCTGGAGTGTACTACAGGGCACCGGGGAGCTGTTTTTT. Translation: CAWSVLQGTGELFF. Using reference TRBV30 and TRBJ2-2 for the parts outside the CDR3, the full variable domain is SQTIHQWPATLVQPVGSPLSLECTVEGTSNPNLYWYRQAAGRGLQLLFYSVGIGQISSEVPQNLSASRPQDRQFILSSKKLLLSDSGFYLCAWSVLQGTGELFFGEGSRLTVL.

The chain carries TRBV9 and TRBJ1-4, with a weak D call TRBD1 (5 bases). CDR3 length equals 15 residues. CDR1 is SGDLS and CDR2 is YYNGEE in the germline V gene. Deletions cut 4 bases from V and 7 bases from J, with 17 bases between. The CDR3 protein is CASSPIQGSSEKLFF. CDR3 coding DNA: TGTGCCAGCAGCCCTATCCAGGGTAGTAGTGAAAAACTGTTTTTT. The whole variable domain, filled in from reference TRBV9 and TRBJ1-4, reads DSGVTQTPKHLITATGQRVTLRCSPRSGDLSVYWYQQSLDQGLQFLIQYYNGEERAKGNILERFSAQQFPDLHSELNLSSLELGDSALYFCASSPIQGSSEKLFFGSGTQLSVL.

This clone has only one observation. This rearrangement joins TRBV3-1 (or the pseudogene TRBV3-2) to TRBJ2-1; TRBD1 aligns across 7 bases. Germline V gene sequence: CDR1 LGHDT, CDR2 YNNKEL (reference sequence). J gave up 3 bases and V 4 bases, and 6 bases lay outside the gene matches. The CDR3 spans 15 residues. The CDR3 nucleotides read TGTGCCAGCAGCCCACAGGGGATGCTCTACAATGAGCAGTTCTTC. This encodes CASSPQGMLYNEQFF.

The CDR3 loop reads CASSEQGISGNTIYF. CDR3 DNA sequence: TGCGCCAGCAGCGAACAGGGGATCTCTGGAAACACCATATATTTT. This chain joins TRBV5-1 and TRBJ1-3, with TRBD1 matching 7 bases. CDR1 and CDR2 (germline): SGHRS, YFSETQ. The CDR3 is made up of 15 amino acids. The ends lost 4 bases at V and 0 bases at J; junction bases unmatched: 4.

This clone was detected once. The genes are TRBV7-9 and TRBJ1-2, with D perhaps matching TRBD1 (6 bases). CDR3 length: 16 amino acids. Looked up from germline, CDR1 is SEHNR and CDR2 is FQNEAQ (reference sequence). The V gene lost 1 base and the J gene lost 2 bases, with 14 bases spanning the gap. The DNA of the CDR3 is TGTGCCAGCAGCTTAGACTTTCCAGGGGTGAACTATGGCTACACCTTC. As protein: CASSLDFPGVNYGYTF.

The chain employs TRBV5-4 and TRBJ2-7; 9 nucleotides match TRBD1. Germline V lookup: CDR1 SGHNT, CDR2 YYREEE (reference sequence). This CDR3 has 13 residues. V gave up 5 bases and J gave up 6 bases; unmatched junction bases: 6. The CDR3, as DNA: TGTGCCAGCAGTATTGACAGGGGGGCCGAGCAGTACTTC. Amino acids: CASSIDRGAEQYF.

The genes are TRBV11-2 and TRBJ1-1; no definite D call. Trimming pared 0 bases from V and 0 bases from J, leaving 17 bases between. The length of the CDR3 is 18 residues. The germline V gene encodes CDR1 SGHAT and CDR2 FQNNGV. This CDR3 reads CASSLDLGWGGMNTEAFF. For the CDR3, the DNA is TGTGCCAGCAGCTTAGATCTTGGCTGGGGAGGAATGAACACTGAAGCTTTCTTT.